This T cell receptor (beta chain) was identified in a study of PD-L1 blockade in urothelial cancer (dated by TCRdb to about 2017). Looking at the study overall: All patients started therapy in about 2014 and received atezolizumab 1,200 mg intravenously every 3 weeks. Under 30 patients had pretreatment blood TCR-seq, about 24 had at least one posttreatment blood collection, and about 24 had tumor TCR-seq. Pretreatment tumor samples and matched peripheral blood, collected serially before and after atezolizumab treatment, underwent TCR sequencing. An exploratory multi-omic analysis was conducted of the somatic, immune and clinical correlates of response to PD-L1 blockade with atezolizumab in urothelial cancer. Blood samples gave a median of around 140,000 T cells and tens of thousands of unique TCRs, with a median clonality of around 0.074. Durable clinical benefit was defined as progression-free survival longer than 6 months, and TCR features were also tested against progression-free and overall survival. Patients had an ECOG performance status of 0 or 1 and had received between 0 and 3 prior chemotherapy regimens. Blood samples were analyzed at two time points: 3 weeks after treatment start (second dose) and 6 weeks after treatment start. Whole exome sequencing and RNA sequencing of pretreatment tumors were performed alongside TCR sequencing in the same patients. Twenty-five of 29 patients were identified as males with urothelial cancer of bladder origin, and a prior smoking history was reported by 18 of 29 patients. Durable clinical benefit was achieved by nine patients but not by the remaining 20.

What the authors observed across the whole study: Greater expansion of tumor-associated TCR clones in peripheral blood 3 weeks after the start of treatment was observed in patients with durable benefit (n ≈ 22, p = 0.022). Improved progression-free and overall survival was found to be associated with pretreatment peripheral blood TCR clonality below the median. Small sample size (n ≈ 29) and many exploratory analyses mean the results are intended to be hypothesis-generating.

V was cut back by 0 bases and J by 4 bases, leaving a gap of 10 bases between them. Its CDR3 holds 14 amino acids, cysteine through phenylalanine. Of the read, only the CDR3 DNA is kept; its 42 bases are in frame from base 1. Based on the germline V gene, the CDR1 and CDR2 sequences are MGHRA and YSYEKL. A cohort of roughly 30 patients with locally advanced or metastatic urothelial carcinoma, treated at Memorial Sloan Kettering on a trial protocol, was included. Peripheral blood mononuclear cells were collected from each patient pretreatment and during treatment, giving between 1 and 8 total time points per patient. The Qiagen DNeasy Blood extraction kit was used to purify genomic DNA from total PBMCs and tumor samples. PBMCs were collected pretreatment and during treatment, and were isolated and stored as previously described. A note on this clone: Its antigen is still unknown. No quality values exist for individual bases; no much larger clone is one base distant.

Synthetic TCR analog templates were spiked into each PCR so that absolute template abundance could be estimated from read counts. The immunoSEQ assay used bias-controlled V and J gene primers to amplify TCRbeta CDR3 regions from genomic DNA. Rearranged TCRbeta segments were sequenced at approximately 20X coverage. Per the authors' processing: Clustering was used to correct sequencing errors, and CDR3s were annotated against IMGT so that V, D and J genes could be assigned. Only productive TCRbeta rearrangements were used in downstream analyses, excluding out-of-frame or stop-codon sequences. To compute clonality, Shannon entropy was normalized by the log of the number of unique productive sequences and then subtracted from one. Clones differing between time points or between blood and tumor were identified by Fisher's exact test with Benjamini-Hochberg correction at adjusted p below 0.01. TCRdb mirrors the immuneACCESS table, restricted to in-frame sequences. Some clones are absent from its copies; in checked studies, under half trace to an unresolved V gene, and the reason for the others is unknown. V and J calls and clone size are those listed in that table; D and trimming were worked out from the DNA. For this sample the table gives under 120,000 clones, of which under 85% were detected only once. In total, the top ten clones hold 2% to 3% of the sample.

Specimen: PBMCs, collected around atezolizumab (anti-PD-L1) treatment. This TCR came from a man between 45 and 60 years old with urothelial cancer. The chain employs TRBV4-1 and TRBJ2-7; confidence is insufficient to name the D gene. CDR3 sequence: CASSQDQILYEQYF. The DNA is as follows: TGCGCCAGCAGCCAAGATCAGATCCTTTACGAGCAGTACTTC.